This TCR beta chain was sequenced for a study of blood T cell repertoires in COVID-19. For the study at large: COVID-19 samples collected from the United States, Italy and Spain covered acute and convalescent phases. Sources were T cells, B-cell-depleted T cells, or PBMCs; the material itself was cDNA or gDNA.

Looked up from germline, CDR1 is LGHNA and CDR2 is YNFKEQ. The CDR3 length is 15 residues. With 4 bases clipped from V and 1 base from J, the junction kept 5 bases outside the gene matches. The protocol was immunoSEQ multiplex PCR, while the TCRdb copy is restricted to in-frame clones and leaves out a portion. The sample lists around 250,000 clones, around 81% occurring once. The TCR originated in a man in his fifties with active or convalescent COVID-19. Sequencing used peripheral blood. This chain uses TRBV4-2 with TRBJ1-2; 8 nucleotides agree with TRBD1. The CDR3: CASSRGQGGNYGYTF. The CDR3 DNA reads as TGTGCCAGCAGCCGTGGACAGGGAGGTAACTATGGCTACACCTTC.